The count of the clone carrying this T cell receptor (beta chain) is one. The data were taken from a study of blood T cell repertoires in COVID-19. Background on the study: Acute and convalescent COVID-19 specimens originated in the United States, Italy and Spain. T cells, B-cell-depleted T cells, or PBMCs provided the cDNA or gDNA that served as material.

In germline, CDR1 is SGHTS, CDR2 YDEGEE. With 3 bases removed from V and 3 bases from J, the gap between germline ends came to 15 bases. This CDR3 is built from 15 residues. Per the original methods: Counts of nucleated cells, estimated from reference gene primer amplification, were obtained. Produced via immunoSEQ multiplex PCR; TCRdb's table is partial and in-frame only. The V and J calls and clone size come from that table; D and trimming were worked out from the DNA. The sample shows 240,000 or so clones, under 85% of them seen only once. This clonotype originated in a man aged 25-40 years who had recovered from COVID-19. The sequenced sample consisted of peripheral blood. The chain carries TRBV5-8 and TRBJ2-5; D might be TRBD2 (5 bases). CDR3 coding DNA: TGTGCCAGCAGCTCAGCCGGGATCCGTAAAGAGACCCAGTACTTC. The encoded protein is CASSSAGIRKETQYF. Supplemented by reference TRBV5-8 and TRBJ2-5, the full variable domain reads EAGVTQSPTHLIKTRGQQATLRCSPISGHTSVYWYQQALGLGLQFLLWYDEGEERNRGNFPPRFSGRQFPNYSSELNVNALELEDSALYLCASSSAGIRKETQYFGPGTRLLVL.